These 22 T cell receptor beta chains came from one sample sequenced in a study of OX40 agonist ivuxolimab in advanced cancers. Sequencing was performed with immunoSEQ multiplex PCR; in TCRdb, only in-frame clones are kept and a portion is missing. The sample consists of about 59,000 clones, less than 90% of them appearing once. The sequencing used CD4+ or CD8+ T cells sorted from blood, collected in a trial of the OX40 agonist ivuxolimab. These receptors originate from an adult with an advanced solid tumor such as melanoma, head and neck, liver or kidney cancer.

This chain joins TRBV2 and TRBJ1-1, with no clear D. This CDR3 comprises 14 residues. CDR1 SNHLY and CDR2 FYNNEI come from the germline V gene. V was clipped by 11 bases and J by 4 bases, with 20 bases between them. The CDR3 sequence is CASMGVSLGTEAFF. DNA for the CDR3: TGTGCCTCCATGGGAGTATCCTTGGGCACTGAAGCTTTCTTT.

This chain uses TRBV5-1 with TRBJ2-1; 12 nucleotides agree with TRBD2. CDR3 length equals 15 residues. J lost 4 bases, V lost 1 base, and 0 bases had no gene match. Germline V gives CDR1 SGHRS, CDR2 YFSETQ. The CDR3 loop is CASSLTSGGYNEQFF. CDR3 nucleotide sequence: TGCGCCAGCAGCTTGACTAGCGGGGGGTACAATGAGCAGTTCTTC.

This sequence joins TRBV7-9 and TRBJ2-5, with D tentatively TRBD1 or TRBD2 (5 bases each). CDR3 length equals 15 residues. The germline V gene has CDR1 SEHNR and CDR2 FQNEAQ (reference sequence). The V gene lost 6 bases and the J gene lost 2 bases, with 16 bases spanning the gap. CDR3 nucleotides: TGTGCCAGCAGTTCCGTGGTGGGGGTACAAGAGACCCAGTACTTC. Protein sequence: CASSSVVGVQETQYF.

This clone turned up a few times. CDR3 residues: CASFLAGVGTF. In DNA form, the CDR3 reads TGTGCCAGCTTCCTCGCGGGGGTGGGGACCTTC. V gene TRBV27 combines with J gene TRBJ1-2, with a weak D call TRBD1 (5 bases). CDR1 and CDR2 from the germline V gene are MNHEY and SMNVEV (reference sequence). Trimming stripped 8 bases from V and 14 bases from J, with 18 bases between. The CDR3 contains 11 residues.

The J gene is TRBJ1-3, the V gene TRBV5-1; D unclear. The CDR3 loop spans 14 amino acids. In germline, CDR1 is SGHRS, CDR2 YFSETQ. The V end lost 0 bases, the J end lost 1 base, and 5 bases lay between the germline ends. In DNA form, the CDR3 reads TGCGCCAGCAGCTTGGGAGAATCTGGAAACACCATATATTTT. This encodes CASSLGESGNTIYF.

The CDR3 coding sequence is TGCGCCAGCAGCTTGGATGGGTTTACTGAAGCTTTCTTT. It encodes CASSLDGFTEAFF. The chain couples TRBV5-1 to TRBJ1-1; no definite D call. The CDR3 totals 13 residues. Germline V gene sequence: CDR1 SGHRS, CDR2 YFSETQ. Trimming left V 0 bases short and J 5 bases short, with 8 bases between.

The J gene is TRBJ1-5, the V gene TRBV14; TRBD1 agrees at 7 bases. Germline assignment: CDR1 SGHDN and CDR2 FVKESK. V gave up 5 bases and J gave up 8 bases; unmatched junction bases: 9. This CDR3 region has 14 residues. CDR3 amino acids: CASSSGGGGKPQHF. The DNA for the CDR3 is TGTGCCAGCAGCTCCGGTGGAGGGGGCAAGCCCCAGCATTTT.

The chain employs TRBV15 and TRBJ2-7; TRBD1 might be the D (5 bases). V was cut by 1 base and J by 6 bases, with 10 bases left in between. Germline V lookup: CDR1 LNHNV, CDR2 YYDKDF (reference sequence). CDR3 size: 13 residues. The CDR3 here is CATSRAKGAEQYF. The CDR3 DNA follows: TGTGCCACCAGCAGAGCGAAAGGGGCCGAGCAGTACTTC.

The chain carries TRBV28 and TRBJ2-7; 10 bases match TRBD2. Trimming took 5 bases from V and 8 from J; bases not matched to a gene: 18. This CDR3 is built from 17 residues. Germline values: CDR1 MDHEN, CDR2 SYDVKM. CDR3 residues: CASSNFLSGLASDKQYF. The DNA for the CDR3 is TGTGCCAGCAGTAATTTCCTATCGGGACTAGCGTCTGACAAGCAGTACTTC.

The CDR3 region is CASSLVRDNSDTGELFF. In DNA form, the CDR3 reads TGTGCCAGCAGCTTAGTCAGGGATAATTCGGACACCGGGGAGCTGTTTTTT. The J gene is TRBJ2-2, the V gene TRBV11-3; weak D call: TRBD1 (5 bases). Germline CDR1 is SGHNT and CDR2 is YENEEA. V lost 1 base, J lost 3 bases, and 15 bases lay in between. There are 17 residues in the CDR3.

The rearrangement joins TRBV2 to TRBJ2-1, with D possibly being TRBD1 (6 bases). Germline CDR1 and CDR2: SNHLY and FYNNEI. Between the trimmed V and J ends, which lost 5 bases and 5 bases, there was a span of 13 bases. The CDR3 consists of 14 residues. The CDR3 sequence: CASSLSSGDNEQFF. DNA of the CDR3: TGTGCCAGCAGTCTTAGTTCAGGGGACAATGAGCAGTTCTTC.

V gene TRBV29-1 combines with J gene TRBJ2-5; D call uncertain. There are 13 residues in the CDR3. The germline V and J ends were trimmed by 4 bases and 2 bases, with 11 bases remaining between them. CDR1 and CDR2 from the germline V gene are SQVTM and ANQGSEA. CDR3 loop: CSVGLDTQETQYF. In DNA form, the CDR3 reads TGCAGCGTTGGTTTAGACACTCAAGAGACCCAGTACTTC.

The genes are TRBV19 and TRBJ2-7, with 9 bases fitting TRBD2. CDR1 is LNHDA, CDR2 SQIVND, per germline (reference sequence). The CDR3 length is 18 residues. Trimming at V came to 7 bases and at J to 0 bases, leaving 16 bases not matched to a gene. The CDR3 spells CASTTTAPTSGSSYEQYF. For the CDR3, the DNA is TGTGCCAGTACCACCACCGCCCCCACTAGCGGGTCCTCCTACGAGCAGTACTTC.

J is TRBJ1-1 and V is TRBV18; D is perhaps TRBD1 (6 bases). Per the germline V gene, CDR1 is KGHSH and CDR2 is LQKENI. With 3 bases removed from V and 3 bases from J, the gap between germline ends came to 11 bases. There are 14 residues in the CDR3. In DNA, the CDR3 is TGTGCCAGCTCACCTTCGCCAGGGGACACTGAAGCTTTCTTT. As protein: CASSPSPGDTEAFF.

This sequence joins TRBV5-8 and TRBJ1-1; D unclear. The V gene's germline CDR1 is SGHTS and CDR2 YDEGEE. The germline V and J ends were trimmed by 3 bases and 2 bases, with 11 bases remaining between them. The length of the CDR3 is 14 residues. DNA for the CDR3: TGTGCCAGCAGCTCCGACCACGGTAACACTGAAGCTTTCTTT. Translating it yields CASSSDHGNTEAFF.

The chain links TRBV30 to TRBJ1-1, with TRBD1 matching 7 bases. From germline, CDR1 is GTSNPN and CDR2 SVGIG (reference sequence). V shed 0 bases, J shed 7 bases, and the junction held 8 bases outside the gene matches. The CDR3 covers 14 residues. The CDR3 nucleotides read TGTGCCTGGAGTGTAAGGAGGGGGCGAAGTGAAGCTTTCTTT. Its protein product is CAWSVRRGRSEAFF. The full variable domain, with the rest looked up from reference TRBV30 and TRBJ1-1, is SQTIHQWPATLVQPVGSPLSLECTVEGTSNPNLYWYRQAAGRGLQLLFYSVGIGQISSEVPQNLSASRPQDRQFILSSKKLLLSDSGFYLCAWSVRRGRSEAFFGQGTRLTVV.

The chain combines TRBV5-1 with TRBJ2-1; 7 bases are a match to TRBD2. J gave up 0 bases and V 2 bases, and 5 bases lay outside the gene matches. This CDR3 contains 16 residues. Germline V gene data show CDR1 as SGHRS and CDR2 as YFSETQ. The CDR3 sequence: CASSFSGGSSYNEQFF. The CDR3 DNA reads TGCGCCAGCAGCTTCTCAGGCGGGAGCTCCTACAATGAGCAGTTCTTC.

The J gene is TRBJ2-7, the V gene TRBV6-6, with 8 bases lining up with TRBD1. CDR3 length: 13 residues. Per germline, CDR1 MNHNY and CDR2 SVGAGI (reference sequence). Germline trimming cut 5 bases from V and 3 bases from J; bases unmatched to any gene: 3. The CDR3 loop is CASSTGGYYEQYF. As DNA, the CDR3 is TGTGCCAGCAGTACAGGGGGATACTACGAGCAGTACTTC.

The gene calls are TRBV4-3 and TRBJ2-2; 11 nucleotides match TRBD2. The junction had 7 bases not matched to a gene; V was cut back by 2 bases and J by 5 bases. Germline-derived CDR1 and CDR2 are LGHNA and YSLEER. CDR3 length: 17 amino acids. CDR3 bases: TGCGCCAGCAGCCAACTAGCGGGGGGCCTATCTACCGGGGAGCTGTTTTTT. Translated: CASSQLAGGLSTGELFF.

The CDR3 protein is CAWSGSGYTF. Written as DNA, the CDR3 is TGTGCCTGGAGTGGTTCGGGCTACACCTTC. This sequence joins TRBV30 and TRBJ1-2; D call uncertain. CDR1 and CDR2 (germline): GTSNPN, SVGIG (reference sequence). Trimming pared 1 base from V and 8 bases from J, leaving 5 bases between. The CDR3 has 10 residues.

This chain joins TRBV10-1 and TRBJ2-3; possibly TRBD1 for D (5 bases). V gave up 4 bases and J gave up 2 bases, with 16 bases separating them. The CDR3 covers 16 residues. Germline V CDR1 and CDR2: WNHNN, SYGVQD (reference sequence). CDR3 sequence (DNA): TGCGCCAGCAGTGTCCGCCAGGGCACTTACACAGATACGCAGTATTTT. It specifies CASSVRQGTYTDTQYF.

DNA for the CDR3: TGTGCCAGCAGGCGACAGGGCGGGATGAACACTGAAGCTTTCTTT. It is translated as CASRRQGGMNTEAFF. The chain couples TRBV6-1 to TRBJ1-1, with 7 bases lining up with TRBD1. The CDR3 is 15 amino acids. Germline-derived CDR1 and CDR2 are MNHNS and SASEGT. With 6 bases clipped from V and 0 bases from J, the junction kept 7 bases outside the gene matches.